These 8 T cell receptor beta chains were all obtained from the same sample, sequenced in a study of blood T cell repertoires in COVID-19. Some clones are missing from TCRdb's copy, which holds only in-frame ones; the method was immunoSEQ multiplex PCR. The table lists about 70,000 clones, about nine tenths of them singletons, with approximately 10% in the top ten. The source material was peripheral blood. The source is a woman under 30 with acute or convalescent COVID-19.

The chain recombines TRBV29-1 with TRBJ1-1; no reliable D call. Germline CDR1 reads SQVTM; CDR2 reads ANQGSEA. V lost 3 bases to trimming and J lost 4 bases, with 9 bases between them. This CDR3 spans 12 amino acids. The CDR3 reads CSVDTRGTEAFF. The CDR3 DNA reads TGCAGCGTTGATACGCGGGGCACTGAAGCTTTCTTT.

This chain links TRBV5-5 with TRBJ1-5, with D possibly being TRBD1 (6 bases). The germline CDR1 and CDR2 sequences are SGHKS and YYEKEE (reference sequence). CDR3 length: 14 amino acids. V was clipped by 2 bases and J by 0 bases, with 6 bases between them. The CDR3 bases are TGTGCCAGCAGCTTACAGGGTAGCAATCAGCCCCAGCATTTT. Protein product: CASSLQGSNQPQHF.

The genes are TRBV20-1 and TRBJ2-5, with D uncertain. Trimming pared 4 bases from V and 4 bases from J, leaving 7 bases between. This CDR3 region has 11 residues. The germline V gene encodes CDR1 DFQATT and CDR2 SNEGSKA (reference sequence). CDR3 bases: TGCAGTGCTATCTTGAGAGAGACCCAGTACTTC. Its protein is CSAILRETQYF.

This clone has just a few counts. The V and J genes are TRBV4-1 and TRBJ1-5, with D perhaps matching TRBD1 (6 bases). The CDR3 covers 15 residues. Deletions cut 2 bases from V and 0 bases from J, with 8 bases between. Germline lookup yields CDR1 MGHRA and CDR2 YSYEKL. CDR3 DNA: TGCGCCAGCAGCCAACGACAGGCTAGCAATCAGCCCCAGCATTTT. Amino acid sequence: CASSQRQASNQPQHF.

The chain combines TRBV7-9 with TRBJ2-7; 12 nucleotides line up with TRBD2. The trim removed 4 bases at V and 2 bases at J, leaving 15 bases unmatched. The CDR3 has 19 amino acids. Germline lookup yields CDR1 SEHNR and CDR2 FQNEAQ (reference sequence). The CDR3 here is CASSSNSSGRAQGPYEQYF. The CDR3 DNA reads TGTGCCAGCAGCTCAAACTCTAGCGGGAGGGCCCAGGGACCCTACGAGCAGTACTTC.

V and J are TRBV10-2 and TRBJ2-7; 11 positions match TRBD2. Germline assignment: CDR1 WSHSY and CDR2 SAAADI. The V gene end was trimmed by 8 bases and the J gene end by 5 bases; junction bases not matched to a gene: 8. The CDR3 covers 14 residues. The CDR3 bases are TGCGCCAGCCTACTAGCGGGAGATCGCAACGAGCAGTACTTC. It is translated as CASLLAGDRNEQYF.

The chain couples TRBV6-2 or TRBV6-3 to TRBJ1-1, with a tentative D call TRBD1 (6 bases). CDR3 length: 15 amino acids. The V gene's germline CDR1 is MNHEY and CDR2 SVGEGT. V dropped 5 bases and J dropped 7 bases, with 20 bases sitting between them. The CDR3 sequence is CASSDLDRTAGEAFF. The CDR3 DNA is TGTGCCAGCAGTGACCTAGACAGGACGGCGGGTGAAGCTTTCTTT.

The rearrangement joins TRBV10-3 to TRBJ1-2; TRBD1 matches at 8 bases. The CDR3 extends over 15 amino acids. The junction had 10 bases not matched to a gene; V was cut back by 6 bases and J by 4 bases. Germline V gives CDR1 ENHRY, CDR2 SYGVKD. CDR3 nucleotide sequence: TGTGCCATCAGCGAGGGGACAGGTGATTTCTATGGCTACACCTTC. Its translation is CAISEGTGDFYGYTF.